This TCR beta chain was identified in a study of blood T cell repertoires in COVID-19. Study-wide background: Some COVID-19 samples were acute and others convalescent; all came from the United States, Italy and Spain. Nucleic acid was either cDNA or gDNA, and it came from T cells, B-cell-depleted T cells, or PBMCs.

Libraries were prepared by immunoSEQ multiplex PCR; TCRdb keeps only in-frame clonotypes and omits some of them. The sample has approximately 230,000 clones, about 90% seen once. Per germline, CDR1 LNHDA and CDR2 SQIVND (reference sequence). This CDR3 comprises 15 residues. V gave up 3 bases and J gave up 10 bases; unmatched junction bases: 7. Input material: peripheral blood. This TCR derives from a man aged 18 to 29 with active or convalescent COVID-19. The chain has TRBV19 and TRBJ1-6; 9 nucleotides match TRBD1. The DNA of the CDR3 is TGTGCCAGTAGTATGTGGACAGGGGCAGAATCACCCCTCCACTTT. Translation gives CASSMWTGAESPLHF.